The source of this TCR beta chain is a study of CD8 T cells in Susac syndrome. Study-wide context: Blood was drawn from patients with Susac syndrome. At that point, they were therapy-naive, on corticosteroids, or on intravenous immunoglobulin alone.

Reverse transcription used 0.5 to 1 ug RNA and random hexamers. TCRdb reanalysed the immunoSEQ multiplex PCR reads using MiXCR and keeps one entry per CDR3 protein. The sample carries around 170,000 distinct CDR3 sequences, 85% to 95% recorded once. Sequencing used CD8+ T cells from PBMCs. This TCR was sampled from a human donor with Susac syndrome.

The CDR3 nucleotides read TGTGCCAGCAGTAAAGGGGTCTCCTACGAGCAGTACTTC. Translation: CASSKGVSYEQYF. V usage is TRBV11-2 and J usage is TRBJ2-7; TRBD1 is a possible D gene (5 bases). This CDR3 contains 13 residues. Germline loops: CDR1 SGHAT, CDR2 FQNNGV. V shed 6 bases and J shed 0 bases, with 9 bases lying between them.